This TCR beta chain emerged from a study of blood T cells in healthy people across ages. As to this clonotype: The junction shows a germline mismatch at one end, possibly a read error.

Germline CDR1 and CDR2: SGHTA and FQGNSA. This CDR3 is built from 13 residues. Combining a sample-barcoded 5' primer with a J-beta primer mix, a second PCR ran for 7 to 11 cycles. TCRdb redid the calling of the 5' RACE reads with MiXCR, one entry per CDR3 protein. The sample comprises some 1.5 million distinct CDR3 sequences, approximately 39% of which are singletons, and over 3.5% rests with the top ten. V gene TRBV7-2 combines with J gene TRBJ2-5, with a possible D match to TRBD2 (5 bases). Material for sequencing was blood. The clonotype originates from a woman aged 18-29 years in good health. This CDR3 reads CASTLLDQETQYF. As DNA, the CDR3 is TGTGCCAGCACCTTACTAGACCAAGAGACCCAGTACTTC.